The clone carrying this T cell receptor beta chain has ten or more counts. Between about 20 and 30 mg of unsorted bulk tissue served as the source from which RNA and DNA were co-extracted. A primer matching the constant region was used to make TCR beta cDNA from around 460 ng of total RNA. Library construction for TCR beta comprised three nested multiplex PCR rounds performed with slightly modified ARM-PCR. For approximately 11 cycles apiece, the opening two PCR rounds ran with TRBV1-TRBV30 forward primers and a C-beta reverse primer. TCRdb independently ran MiXCR on the multiplex PCR reads; one entry per CDR3 protein. Here the sample spans 45,000 to 55,000 distinct CDR3 sequences, over 70% being singletons. This sample is drawn from a study of tumor-infiltrating lymphocytes in primary liver carcinoma. Germline CDR1 is MNHEY and CDR2 is SVGAGI. Trimming removed 0 bases from V and 2 bases from J, with 8 bases in between. The CDR3 extends over 14 amino acids.

The receptor was isolated from a man aged 35-49 years with primary liver carcinoma and hepatitis B virus infection. The chain employs TRBV6-5 and TRBJ2-7; no reliable D call. Sequenced material: liver tumor tissue from sampling region 2. The subset is: tumor region T2, inferior pole. The CDR3 DNA reads TGTGCCAGCAGTTACTCTACTTGGGCCTACGAGCAGTACTTC. It encodes CASSYSTWAYEQYF.